There are a few counts of the clone carrying this TCR beta chain. Other nucleotide sequences from this sample produce the same CDR3. The data derive from a study of shared clonotypes between healthy human individuals. The authors divided CD4+ cells into CD45RA+ naive and CD45RA-negative memory subsets. In the original analysis: Junction-only immunoSEQ data arrived without quality scores, meaning filtering differed. Data came from immunoSEQ multiplex PCR; TCRdb stores just in-frame clones and leaves some out. For V, J and clone size, that table is used; D and trimming come from the DNA. The data hold approximately 980,000 clones, with around three quarters observed a single time. Per the germline V gene, CDR1 is LNHDA and CDR2 is SQIVND (reference sequence). Trimming shortened V by 1 base and J by 4 bases, and 10 bases separated the two germline ends. The CDR3 spans 14 residues.

The sequenced material came from memory CD4+ T cells sorted from blood. Documented subset: CD45RA-negative fraction. The chain couples TRBV19 to TRBJ2-5; D remains ambiguous. This sequence originates from a man between 18 and 29 years old in good health. This chain's CDR3 is CASSIGQGLETQYF. DNA for the CDR3: TGTGCCAGTAGTATAGGTCAAGGGTTAGAGACCCAGTACTTC.